This T cell receptor beta chain was sequenced in a study of CD8 T cells in Susac syndrome. About the study: Intravenous immunoglobulin alone or corticosteroids were being given to patients with Susac syndrome at blood draw, unless they were therapy-naive. Overall study results and limits: No clonal expansion appeared among CD4+ T cells in Susac patients.

With random hexamers, reverse transcription was performed on roughly 0.5 to 1 ug of RNA. TCRdb passed the immunoSEQ multiplex PCR reads through MiXCR, listing each CDR3 protein once. The data show roughly 250,000 distinct CDR3 sequences, almost 97% seen once. Germline CDR1 and CDR2: MNHEY and SMNVEV (reference sequence). The CDR3 is 14 amino acids. With 4 bases removed from V and 4 bases from J, the gap between germline ends came to 13 bases. The study sequenced TCR beta in blood CD8+ and CD4+ T cells. Diagnostic criteria defined recently for definite or probable disease were met by the Susac syndrome patients. Comment on this clonotype: Its matching antigen is unknown.

The clonotype originates from a human donor with Susac syndrome. The chain employs TRBV27 and TRBJ2-5; D is possibly TRBD2 (5 bases). The sample was CD4+ T cells from PBMCs. CDR3 nucleotides: TGTGCCAGCAGTTCCACGCCACGGGGAGAGACCCAGTACTTC. Protein product: CASSSTPRGETQYF.